The text below deals with one TCR beta chain. The sample is drawn from a study of blood T cell repertoires in COVID-19. Study as a whole: Italy, Spain and the United States were the sources of the convalescent and acute COVID-19 samples. PBMCs, B-cell-depleted T cells, or T cells provided the cDNA or gDNA that made up the material.

The CDR3 sequence is 13 residues long. The J segment lost 8 bases and the V segment lost 4 bases, leaving 3 bases of the junction unmatched. Germline V gives CDR1 KGHDR, CDR2 SFDVKD. Original processing methods: Reference gene primers were amplified, and this amplification served to estimate nucleated cell counts. Sequenced by immunoSEQ multiplex PCR; TCRdb stores in-frame clones only, minus some. The DNA was the basis for D and trimming; V, J and clone size are from that table. The sample includes about 130,000 clones, less than 90% of them seen just once. The rearrangement joins TRBV24-1 to TRBJ2-2, with TRBD1 matching over 7 bases. Sequences were obtained from peripheral blood. The TCR originated in a woman in her thirties who had recovered from COVID-19. In DNA form, the CDR3 reads TGTGCCACCAGTGAGACAGGGTTGGGGGAGCTGTTTTTT. Translated: CATSETGLGELFF.